The 4 T cell receptor beta chains below were found in one sample sequenced in a study of T cells in Graves' hyperthyroidism and ophthalmopathy. Template material for amplifying TCR beta CDR3 regions consisted of RNA transcripts. During a first-round RT-PCR of the TCR CDR3, the HTBI primer set was used. TCRdb re-called the multiplex PCR reads through MiXCR, storing one row per CDR3 protein. The table includes a few hundred thousand distinct CDR3 sequences, around 15% detected once. Material: blood. The receptors were sampled from a woman aged 40 to 50 with Graves' ophthalmopathy.

This clonotype was counted between two and nine times. The chain combines TRBV29-1 with TRBJ1-2; D call uncertain. Trimming pared 3 bases from V and 5 bases from J, leaving 16 bases between. The CDR3 is 14 amino acids. Germline V gives CDR1 SQVTM, CDR2 ANQGSEA. The CDR3 loop reads CSVEGASAGYGYTF. The DNA of the CDR3 is TGCAGCGTTGAGGGTGCTTCTGCCGGGTATGGCTACACCTTC.

This clonotype was seen repeatedly, ten times or more. The chain links TRBV10-3 to TRBJ2-3; D remains ambiguous. The CDR3 length is 15 residues. Trimming shortened V by 3 bases and J by 2 bases, and 12 bases separated the two germline ends. Germline V gene lookup returns CDR1 ENHRY and CDR2 SYGVKD. The CDR3, as DNA: TGTGCCATCAGTGAAGGGTTTGGGCACACAGATACGCAGTATTTT. Translated, it gives CAISEGFGHTDTQYF.

This clonotype has ten or more counts. J is TRBJ2-2 and V is TRBV11-2; tentative D call: TRBD1 (6 bases). Trimming shortened V by 6 bases and J by 2 bases, and 10 bases separated the two germline ends. The germline CDR1 and CDR2 sequences are SGHAT and FQNNGV. This CDR3 is 14 amino acids long. CDR3 protein: CASRQGPNTGELFF. The CDR3 nucleotides are TGTGCCAGCAGGCAGGGGCCCAACACCGGGGAGCTGTTTTTT.

The rearrangement links TRBV20-1 to TRBJ2-1, with 13 nucleotides matching TRBD2. The DNA end lines up better with TRBJ2-7; the J call may be wrong. Germline assignment: CDR1 DFQATT and CDR2 SNEGSKA (reference sequence). CDR3 length: 14 residues. The CDR3 region is CSAGLAGLYNEQYF. In DNA form, the CDR3 reads TGCAGTGCGGGACTAGCGGGACTATACAATGAGCAGTACTTC.